This entry lists 26 T cell receptor beta chains sequenced from one sample in a study of post-analysis software for immune sequencing data. Study-level results: Patients showed TRBV5-6, TRBV5-1 and TRBV20-1 among several TRBV segments more frequent than in controls.

Every TCR beta cDNA library bore unique molecular identifiers. TCRdb itself ran the PCR reads through MiXCR, one entry per CDR3 protein. The table includes 740,000 or so distinct CDR3 sequences, approximately 53% detected once. The antigens of these receptors remain unknown. Sequenced sample: blood. The receptors come from a girl between 10 and 17 years old with multiple sclerosis.

The chain combines TRBV14 with TRBJ1-2, with D unresolved. There are 14 residues in the CDR3. The germline gives CDR1 SGHDN, CDR2 FVKESK. The germline V and J ends were trimmed by 0 bases and 1 base, with 6 bases remaining between them. The CDR3 region is CASSQDLYNYGYTF. The CDR3 DNA sequence: TGTGCCAGCAGCCAAGATCTCTATAACTATGGCTACACCTTC.

The genes are TRBV5-1 and TRBJ1-6; 8 nucleotides align to TRBD1. Trimming removed 4 bases from V and 0 bases from J; junction bases left unmatched: 9. CDR1 is SGHRS and CDR2 is YFSETQ in the germline V gene. CDR3 length: 18 amino acids. CDR3 nucleotide sequence: TGCGCCAGCAGCCAGGGACAGGACCCCAGCTCCTATAATTCACCCCTCCACTTT. Its translation is CASSQGQDPSSYNSPLHF.

This clonotype was counted between two and nine times. V is TRBV2 and J is TRBJ1-2; 8 bases map to TRBD1. V was clipped by 4 bases and J by 0 bases; unmatched bases: 1. Germline lookup yields CDR1 SNHLY and CDR2 FYNNEI. CDR3 length: 14 residues. The CDR3 is CASSGTGTNYGYTF. In DNA, the CDR3 is TGTGCCAGCAGTGGGACAGGGACTAACTATGGCTACACCTTC.

This clonotype was seen a handful of times. This chain connects TRBV29-1 to TRBJ1-4; D unresolved. Trimming took off 4 bases at V and 6 bases at J, with 6 bases between the two ends. Germline assignment: CDR1 SQVTM and CDR2 ANQGSEA. The CDR3 runs 11 residues. The CDR3 bases are TGCAGCGTTGGTGGGCATGAAAAACTGTTTTTT. This sequence encodes CSVGGHEKLFF.

The rearrangement uses TRBV20-1 and TRBJ2-1; 10 nucleotides align to TRBD2. Germline values: CDR1 DFQATT, CDR2 SNEGSKA (reference sequence). Losses at the gene ends were 0 bases for V and 4 bases for J; bases not matched to a gene: 6. The CDR3 spans 16 residues. CDR3 region: CSARDGLADLYNEQFF. CDR3 DNA sequence: TGCAGTGCTAGAGACGGACTAGCGGACCTTTACAATGAGCAGTTCTTC.

A single count supports this clonotype. This rearrangement joins TRBV12-3 or TRBV12-4 to TRBJ2-1; 10 bases are a match to TRBD2. V shed 0 bases, J shed 13 bases, and the junction held 3 bases outside the gene matches. This CDR3 is 13 amino acids long. CDR3 nucleotide sequence: TGTGCCAGCAGTTTAGCGGTAGCGGGGGGACAGTTCTTC. Translation gives CASSLAVAGGQFF.

V gene TRBV14 combines with J gene TRBJ1-4; D is uncertain. Germline CDR1 reads SGHDN; CDR2 reads FVKESK. The CDR3 loop spans 15 amino acids. The ends were cut back, 4 bases at V and 3 bases at J, with 12 bases in the middle. In nucleotides, the CDR3 is TGTGCCAGCAGCCGCTGGGCAGGACCTAATGAAAAACTGTTTTTT. Amino acids: CASSRWAGPNEKLFF. The full variable domain, in which reference TRBV14 and TRBJ1-4 provide the parts outside the CDR3, is EAGVTQFPSHSVIEKGQTVTLRCDPISGHDNLYWYRRVMGKEIKFLLHFVKESKQDESGMPNNRFLAERTGGTYSTLKVQPAELEDSGVYFCASSRWAGPNEKLFFGSGTQLSVL.

The chain is built from TRBV14 and TRBJ2-7; 14 bases line up with TRBD2. The junction had 3 bases not matched to a gene; V was cut back by 1 base and J by 4 bases. Germline assignment: CDR1 SGHDN and CDR2 FVKESK. CDR3 size: 16 residues. The CDR3 DNA reads TGTGCCAGCAGCCAAGTCGGGACTAGCGGGAGATACGAGCAGTACTTC. Amino acids: CASSQVGTSGRYEQYF.

This sequence joins TRBV5-1 and TRBJ2-7; 10 bases are a match to TRBD2. With V trimmed by 0 bases and J by 3 bases, 6 bases remained unmatched. CDR3 size: 16 residues. Looked up from germline, CDR1 is SGHRS and CDR2 is YFSETQ. CDR3: CASSLDQRGGGYEQYF. The CDR3 DNA reads as TGCGCCAGCAGCTTGGACCAGCGGGGGGGGGGCTACGAGCAGTACTTC. Using reference TRBV5-1 and TRBJ2-7 for the parts outside the CDR3, the full variable domain is KAGVTQTPRYLIKTRGQQVTLSCSPISGHRSVSWYQQTPGQGLQFLFEYFSETQRNKGNFPGRFSGRQFSNSRSEMNVSTLELGDSALYLCASSLDQRGGGYEQYFGPGTRLTVT.

The chain uses TRBV7-2 and TRBJ2-7; 11 nucleotides match TRBD2. This CDR3 has 15 residues. Trimming cost V 7 bases and J 0 bases; bases outside gene matches: 5. Germline lookup yields CDR1 SGHTA and CDR2 FQGNSA. DNA of the CDR3: TGTGCCAGCACCCTGGGACTAGCGGTCTCCTACGAGCAGTACTTC. Residues: CASTLGLAVSYEQYF.

The chain employs TRBV20-1 and TRBJ2-7; 9 bases line up with TRBD1. Germline CDR1 DFQATT, CDR2 SNEGSKA (reference sequence). The ends lost 4 bases at V and 0 bases at J; junction bases unmatched: 4. The CDR3 consists of 14 residues. This CDR3 reads CSATPGQGSYEQYF. Here the CDR3 DNA reads TGCAGTGCTACACCGGGACAGGGCTCCTACGAGCAGTACTTC.

Only a few counts were recorded for this clonotype. V is TRBV5-6 and J is TRBJ2-3; a possible D gene is TRBD1 (5 bases). Germline CDR1 is SGHDT and CDR2 is YYEEEE. V was cut by 2 bases and J by 2 bases, with 12 bases left in between. This CDR3 spans 15 amino acids. DNA for the CDR3: TGTGCCAGCAGCTTACAGACAGATAACACAGATACGCAGTATTTT. This gives the protein CASSLQTDNTDTQYF.

This clonotype was seen more than once but under ten times. The J gene is TRBJ2-7, the V gene TRBV20-1, with a tentative D call TRBD2 (6 bases). The CDR3 consists of 16 residues. Trimming pared 2 bases from V and 2 bases from J, leaving 19 bases between. Germline CDR1 DFQATT, CDR2 SNEGSKA (reference sequence). This CDR3 reads CSARPPGLHLTYEQYF. The DNA for the CDR3 is TGCAGTGCTAGACCTCCGGGACTCCACCTAACCTACGAGCAGTACTTC.

The V and J genes are TRBV2 and TRBJ2-2; the D is unclear. V was trimmed by 1 base and J by 5 bases, leaving 5 bases between them. This CDR3 comprises 13 residues. Looked up from germline, CDR1 is SNHLY and CDR2 is FYNNEI. CDR3 sequence reads: CASSEGVTGELFF. The CDR3 nucleotides are TGTGCCAGCAGTGAAGGAGTTACCGGGGAGCTGTTTTTT.

This clonotype was detected only a few times. CDR3 nucleotides: TGCGCCAGCAGCCAAGATCGGGGGGGGACCACAGATACGCAGTATTTT. The encoded protein is CASSQDRGGTTDTQYF. V is TRBV4-1 and J is TRBJ2-3; 8 bases match TRBD2. The CDR3 extends over 16 amino acids. From germline, CDR1 is MGHRA and CDR2 YSYEKL. J was trimmed by 2 bases and V by 0 bases; bases with no gene match: 4.

The rearrangement uses TRBV28 and TRBJ1-6; D is unresolved. The ends were cut back, 3 bases at V and 7 bases at J, with 4 bases in the middle. The CDR3 consists of 12 residues. Per germline, CDR1 MDHEN and CDR2 SYDVKM. CDR3 sequence reads: CASSFTNSPLHF. CDR3 DNA: TGTGCCAGCAGTTTTACCAATTCACCCCTCCACTTT.

This clonotype was seen a few times. This chain connects TRBV20-1 to TRBJ1-2; D is possibly TRBD1 (5 bases). The length of the CDR3 is 11 residues. With 1 base removed from V and 8 bases from J, the gap between germline ends came to 8 bases. Germline V lookup: CDR1 DFQATT, CDR2 SNEGSKA (reference sequence). Here the CDR3 reads CSARVGDGYTF. In DNA form, the CDR3 reads TGCAGTGCTAGAGTCGGGGACGGCTACACCTTC.

This clonotype was counted between two and nine times. The chain is built from TRBV5-5 and TRBJ2-5; 14 bases match TRBD2. Judging by the DNA end, TRBJ2-7 fits better; the J call may be wrong. In germline, CDR1 is SGHKS, CDR2 YYEKEE (reference sequence). The CDR3 runs 20 residues. The CDR3 DNA sequence: TGTGCCAGCAGTTTCCGAGCCGGGACTAGCGGGAGCCCCGGGGTTTACGAGCAGTACTTC. It is translated as CASSFRAGTSGSPGVYEQYF.

The chain carries TRBV6-2 or TRBV6-3 and TRBJ1-5; no definite D call. CDR3 length: 13 amino acids. Per germline, CDR1 MNHEY and CDR2 SVGEGT. The CDR3 DNA sequence: TGTGCTACTAGAGGGAGGAGCAATCAGCCCCAGCATTTT. Translating gives CATRGRSNQPQHF.

This clonotype was recorded a few times. The chain links TRBV29-1 to TRBJ2-1; 14 bases are a match to TRBD2. The germline CDR1 and CDR2 sequences are SQVTM and ANQGSEA. The CDR3 sequence is 19 residues long. After removal of 1 base from V and 0 bases from J, the junction contained 8 bases not matched to a gene. CDR3 sequence: CSVEGGLAGVGVSYNEQFF. The CDR3 coding sequence is TGCAGCGTTGAAGGGGGACTAGCGGGAGTTGGGGTCTCCTACAATGAGCAGTTCTTC.

The genes are TRBV11-2 and TRBJ2-3; D is ambiguous. With 5 bases removed from V and 0 bases from J, the gap between germline ends came to 9 bases. This CDR3 comprises 14 residues. The V gene's germline CDR1 is SGHAT and CDR2 FQNNGV. CDR3 protein: CASSISLSTDTQYF. CDR3 nucleotides: TGTGCCAGCAGCATCTCCCTTAGCACAGATACGCAGTATTTT.

This clonotype has a handful of counts. This sequence joins TRBV6-4 and TRBJ2-6, with D tentatively TRBD1 or TRBD2 (6 bases each). Trimming took off 4 bases at V and 2 bases at J, with 9 bases between the two ends. CDR3 length equals 15 residues. Germline lookup yields CDR1 MRHNA and CDR2 SNTAGT. The CDR3 sequence: CASSVEGAGANVLTF. CDR3 in DNA: TGTGCCAGCAGTGTGGAGGGGGCTGGGGCCAACGTCCTGACTTTC.

The chain combines TRBV29-1 with TRBJ1-1; D ambiguous. V lost 3 bases, J lost 1 base, and 12 bases lay in between. This CDR3 spans 14 amino acids. From germline, CDR1 is SQVTM and CDR2 ANQGSEA. DNA of the CDR3: TGCAGCGTTGACGGCCCCCTACAGAACACTGAAGCTTTCTTT. Amino acids: CSVDGPLQNTEAFF.

J is TRBJ1-2 and V is TRBV5-1, with D possibly TRBD1 on 6 matching bases. CDR3 size: 14 residues. Trimming pared 4 bases from V and 7 bases from J, leaving 17 bases between. Germline V gene sequence: CDR1 SGHRS, CDR2 YFSETQ. CDR3 residues: CASSPPQGLGGYTF. CDR3 DNA: TGCGCCAGCAGCCCACCACAGGGACTGGGTGGCTACACCTTC.

The rearrangement uses TRBV7-9 and TRBJ1-2; TRBD1 matches 9 bases. The ends lost 5 bases at V and 4 bases at J; junction bases unmatched: 5. CDR3 length: 14 amino acids. Germline V gene sequence: CDR1 SEHNR, CDR2 FQNEAQ (reference sequence). CDR3: CASSPDRGPYGYTF. The DNA of the CDR3 is TGTGCCAGCAGCCCGGACAGGGGTCCCTATGGCTACACCTTC.

The chain couples TRBV6-1 to TRBJ2-7, with D possibly matching TRBD1 (5 bases). Germline V lookup: CDR1 MNHNS, CDR2 SASEGT. There are 14 residues in the CDR3. V lost 6 bases and J lost 7, with 19 bases in between. The CDR3 here is CASSPRVSLGEQYF. The CDR3 DNA is TGTGCCAGCAGCCCCAGGGTCTCTTTGGGAGAGCAGTACTTC.